A selection of T cell receptor beta chains follows, all from one sample in a study of T-cell memory formation after mild COVID-19. TCRdb analysed the 5' RACE reads with MiXCR anew, one entry per CDR3 protein. The table has approximately 570,000 distinct CDR3 sequences, roughly 18% seen once. Sequenced input: PBMCs or a T cell subset sorted from them (not recorded which). Receptors originate from an adult woman who had mild COVID-19 (a few samples of this study predate the infection). Cell type and time point are not known. Each CDR3 is given with its conserved first and last residue. D genes are given only for firm matches. Only some rows state a clone size, as once, few, many or a class for expanded clones.

d_gene: .
v_gene: TRBV6-1
abundance: .
j_gene: TRBJ1-6
CDR3aa: CATRNTHNSPLHF
CDR3nt: TGTGCCACCCGGAACACCCATAATTCACCCCTCCACTTT

d_gene: .
v_gene: TRBV3-1
abundance: few
j_gene: TRBJ2-5
CDR3aa: CASSQFLTGETQYF
CDR3nt: TGTGCCAGCAGCCAATTCTTGACCGGAGAGACCCAGTACTTC

d_gene: .
v_gene: TRBV12-3/TRBV12-4
abundance: .
j_gene: TRBJ2-4
CDR3aa: CASSLEGVNIQYF
CDR3nt: TGTGCCAGCAGTTTAGAAGGGGTAAACATTCAGTACTTC

d_gene: TRBD1
v_gene: TRBV5-6
abundance: few
j_gene: TRBJ2-7
CDR3aa: CASSSSGGGEQYF
CDR3nt: TGTGCCAGCAGCTCCTCAGGGGGCGGCGAGCAGTACTTC

d_gene: .
v_gene: TRBV5-1
abundance: .
j_gene: TRBJ2-3
CDR3aa: CASSFRSNTDTQYF
CDR3nt: TGCGCCAGCAGCTTCAGAAGCAACACAGATACGCAGTATTTT

d_gene: TRBD1
v_gene: TRBV20-1
abundance: .
j_gene: TRBJ2-5
CDR3aa: CSAERGGVETQYF
CDR3nt: TGCAGTGCCGAGAGAGGGGGCGTGGAGACCCAGTACTTC

d_gene: TRBD2
v_gene: TRBV12-3/TRBV12-4
abundance: .
j_gene: TRBJ2-3
CDR3aa: CASSFTSGGAGFSTDTQYF
CDR3nt: TGTGCCAGCAGTTTCACCAGCGGGGGGGCAGGTTTTAGCACAGATACGCAGTATTTT

d_gene: .
v_gene: TRBV10-3
abundance: many
j_gene: TRBJ2-7
CDR3aa: CATMGRRTEAYEQYF
CDR3nt: TGTGCCACGATGGGGCGTCGGACAGAGGCCTACGAGCAGTACTTC

d_gene: TRBD2
v_gene: TRBV7-2
abundance: .
j_gene: TRBJ2-1
CDR3aa: CASSLAGVLASNNEQFF
CDR3nt: TGTGCCAGCAGCTTAGCGGGAGTACTAGCGTCTAACAATGAGCAGTTCTTC

d_gene: TRBD2
v_gene: TRBV29-1
abundance: .
j_gene: TRBJ2-3
CDR3aa: CSVETGLAGDIDTQYF
CDR3nt: TGCAGCGTTGAAACGGGACTAGCGGGGGACATAGATACGCAGTATTTT

d_gene: .
v_gene: TRBV27
abundance: .
j_gene: TRBJ2-1
CDR3aa: CATSRQNSYNEQFF
CDR3nt: TGTGCCACTAGCCGGCAAAATTCCTACAATGAGCAGTTCTTC

d_gene: .
v_gene: TRBV6-5
abundance: few
j_gene: TRBJ2-2
CDR3aa: CASSYVKVNTGELFF
CDR3nt: TGTGCCAGCAGTTACGTGAAGGTGAACACCGGGGAGCTGTTTTTT

d_gene: .
v_gene: TRBV30
abundance: few
j_gene: TRBJ2-1
CDR3aa: CAWGQYEQFF
CDR3nt: TGTGCCTGGGGGCAGTATGAGCAGTTCTTC

d_gene: .
v_gene: TRBV10-3
abundance: few
j_gene: TRBJ2-3
CDR3aa: CAISESPRASTDTQYF
CDR3nt: TGTGCCATCAGTGAGTCCCCACGAGCTAGCACAGATACGCAGTATTTT

d_gene: .
v_gene: TRBV27
abundance: few
j_gene: TRBJ1-5
CDR3aa: CASSLWTGNQPQHF
CDR3nt: TGTGCCAGCAGTCTCTGGACCGGCAATCAGCCCCAGCATTTT

d_gene: .
v_gene: TRBV2
abundance: few
j_gene: TRBJ2-7
CDR3aa: CASTTADYEQYF
CDR3nt: TGTGCCAGCACAACAGCCGACTACGAGCAGTACTTC

d_gene: TRBD1
v_gene: TRBV24-1
abundance: .
j_gene: TRBJ2-5
CDR3aa: CATSDDRGAETQYF
CDR3nt: TGTGCCACCAGTGATGACAGGGGTGCAGAGACCCAGTACTTC

d_gene: TRBD1
v_gene: TRBV6-1
abundance: few
j_gene: TRBJ1-4
CDR3aa: CASTGQGWDEKLFF
CDR3nt: TGTGCCAGCACAGGACAGGGGTGGGATGAAAAACTGTTTTTT

d_gene: TRBD1
v_gene: TRBV12-3/TRBV12-4
abundance: .
j_gene: TRBJ2-5
CDR3aa: CASSRDRGKKTQYF
CDR3nt: TGTGCCAGCAGCAGAGACAGGGGCAAGAAGACCCAGTACTTC

d_gene: .
v_gene: TRBV5-5
abundance: many
j_gene: TRBJ2-1
CDR3aa: CASTNPGKGYNEQFF
CDR3nt: TGTGCCAGCACCAATCCAGGGAAGGGGTACAATGAGCAGTTCTTC

d_gene: TRBD1
v_gene: TRBV4-1
abundance: many
j_gene: TRBJ2-7
CDR3aa: CASSQVGQGMDEQYF
CDR3nt: TGCGCCAGCAGCCAAGTGGGACAGGGGATGGACGAGCAGTACTTC

d_gene: .
v_gene: TRBV29-1
abundance: .
j_gene: TRBJ1-5
CDR3aa: CSVATGTATQHF
CDR3nt: TGCAGCGTTGCAACCGGGACCGCGACACAGCATTTT

d_gene: .
v_gene: TRBV7-9
abundance: few
j_gene: TRBJ2-7
CDR3aa: CASSLDRVSEQYF
CDR3nt: TGTGCCAGCAGCTTAGACCGCGTCTCCGAGCAGTACTTC

d_gene: .
v_gene: TRBV25-1
abundance: .
j_gene: TRBJ2-1
CDR3aa: CASSVGVAGHYNEQFF
CDR3nt: TGTGCCAGCAGTGTTGGGGTAGCAGGGCACTACAATGAGCAGTTCTTC

d_gene: .
v_gene: TRBV4-3
abundance: few
j_gene: TRBJ2-5
CDR3aa: CASSQDGPGRGAQYF
CDR3nt: TGCGCCAGCAGCCAAGATGGGCCGGGGCGAGGGGCCCAGTACTTC

d_gene: .
v_gene: TRBV29-1
abundance: few
j_gene: TRBJ1-1
CDR3aa: CSVVPFTSGPTEAFF
CDR3nt: TGCAGCGTTGTTCCCTTTACTTCGGGGCCCACTGAAGCTTTCTTT

d_gene: .
v_gene: TRBV20-1
abundance: few
j_gene: TRBJ1-1
CDR3aa: CSARDLDRVNTEAFF
CDR3nt: TGCAGTGCTAGAGATCTGGACAGAGTGAACACTGAAGCTTTCTTT

d_gene: .
v_gene: TRBV20-1
abundance: .
j_gene: TRBJ2-1
CDR3aa: CSASVGTKNNEQFF
CDR3nt: TGCAGTGCTAGTGTGGGAACTAAAAACAATGAGCAGTTCTTC

d_gene: TRBD2
v_gene: TRBV20-1
abundance: few
j_gene: TRBJ2-5
CDR3aa: CSAPRGDYQETQYF
CDR3nt: TGCAGTGCTCCCCGGGGGGACTACCAAGAGACCCAGTACTTC

d_gene: .
v_gene: TRBV7-8
abundance: few
j_gene: TRBJ2-3
CDR3aa: CASSDWGMPDTQYF
CDR3nt: TGTGCCAGCAGCGATTGGGGGATGCCAGATACGCAGTATTTT

d_gene: .
v_gene: TRBV29-1
abundance: few
j_gene: TRBJ2-7
CDR3aa: CSGQWDYEQYF
CDR3nt: TGCAGCGGACAGTGGGACTACGAGCAGTACTTC

d_gene: .
v_gene: TRBV24-1
abundance: few
j_gene: TRBJ2-5
CDR3aa: CATSRALQETQYF
CDR3nt: TGTGCCACCAGTAGGGCCCTACAAGAGACCCAGTACTTC

d_gene: TRBD1
v_gene: TRBV19
abundance: few
j_gene: TRBJ2-7
CDR3aa: CASGPGQNYEQYF
CDR3nt: TGTGCCAGTGGTCCGGGACAGAACTACGAGCAGTACTTC

d_gene: .
v_gene: TRBV12-3/TRBV12-4
abundance: few
j_gene: TRBJ1-1
CDR3aa: CASRGGGKGNTEAFF
CDR3nt: TGTGCCAGCAGGGGAGGGGGGAAGGGGAACACTGAAGCTTTCTTT

d_gene: .
v_gene: TRBV11-2
abundance: .
j_gene: TRBJ2-7
CDR3aa: CASSLAAGTTTYEQYF
CDR3nt: TGTGCCAGCAGCTTAGCCGCAGGAACTACCACCTACGAGCAGTACTTC

d_gene: TRBD2
v_gene: TRBV15
abundance: many
j_gene: TRBJ2-2
CDR3aa: CATSRLADTGELFF
CDR3nt: TGTGCCACCAGCAGACTAGCGGACACCGGGGAGCTGTTTTTT

d_gene: .
v_gene: TRBV20-1
abundance: .
j_gene: TRBJ1-5
CDR3aa: CSARDLAPGNQPQHF
CDR3nt: TGCAGTGCTAGAGATCTGGCCCCAGGCAATCAGCCCCAGCATTTT

d_gene: .
v_gene: TRBV12-3/TRBV12-4
abundance: few
j_gene: TRBJ1-1
CDR3aa: CASSLKRIRELNTEAFF
CDR3nt: TGTGCCAGCAGTTTAAAACGTATTCGAGAGTTAAACACTGAAGCTTTCTTT

d_gene: TRBD2
v_gene: TRBV7-9
abundance: few
j_gene: TRBJ2-7
CDR3aa: CASSPSRAGDSYEQYF
CDR3nt: TGTGCCAGCAGCCCTTCTAGAGCGGGAGACTCCTACGAGCAGTACTTC

d_gene: .
v_gene: TRBV18
abundance: .
j_gene: TRBJ1-5
CDR3aa: CASSPDKNSNQPQHF
CDR3nt: TGTGCCAGCTCACCAGACAAAAATAGCAATCAGCCCCAGCATTTT

d_gene: TRBD1
v_gene: TRBV20-1
abundance: .
j_gene: TRBJ2-5
CDR3aa: CSARGRDRVARRETQYF
CDR3nt: TGCAGTGCTAGAGGAAGGGACAGGGTCGCGCGTAGAGAGACCCAGTACTTC

d_gene: .
v_gene: TRBV24-1
abundance: many
j_gene: TRBJ2-7
CDR3aa: CATGRDRVTYEQYF
CDR3nt: TGTGCCACCGGAAGAGATCGGGTAACCTACGAGCAGTACTTC